This is a list of T cell receptor beta chains from one sample in a study of blood T cell repertoires in COVID-19. Produced via immunoSEQ multiplex PCR; TCRdb's table is partial and in-frame only. The sample carries a few hundred thousand clones, about four fifths recorded once. Sequenced: peripheral blood. The receptors stem from an older woman with acute or convalescent COVID-19. The conserved cysteine and the conserved F or W are not part of the CDR3 here. The order of the fields is V gene, J gene, CDR3 protein.

>TRBV19|TRBJ2-2
ASRTWERTGELF
>TRBV3-1/TRBV3-2|TRBJ1-1
ASSQGGQGNTEAF
>TRBV5-6|TRBJ2-1
ASSSNLLAGGPNEQF
>TRBV4-1|TRBJ2-1
ASSPAGGPYNEQF
>TRBV5-1|TRBJ2-2
ASSLSSGDTGELF
>TRBV7-2|TRBJ1-3
ASSSWGGNTIY
>TRBV28|TRBJ2-5
ASSLPGQGWETQY
>TRBV5-6|TRBJ1-3
ASSPDRGFSGNTIY
>TRBV9|TRBJ1-2
ASSPKDRLNYGYT
>TRBV6-6|TRBJ1-2
ASSYANRDGYT
>TRBV28|TRBJ1-2
ASSSTGGVNYGYT
>TRBV6-5|TRBJ1-6
ASRQVNSPLH
>TRBV5-4|TRBJ1-6
ASSYDRSPYNSPLH
>TRBV5-4|TRBJ1-6
ASSNPGADNSPLH
>TRBV30|TRBJ1-1
AWSEGGIGEAF
>TRBV6-5|TRBJ2-5
ASSLLAGGAETQY
>TRBV30|TRBJ1-2
AWRSTFDSRNYGYT
>TRBV20-1|TRBJ2-7
SARGTGNYEQY
>TRBV7-2|TRBJ2-3
ASSLVPLAGGLGQY
>TRBV6-5|TRBJ1-4
ASSRQGAREKLF
>TRBV12-3/TRBV12-4|TRBJ1-2
ASSNEGNYGYT
>TRBV20-1|TRBJ1-4
SASLSSNEKLF
>TRBV5-6|TRBJ2-7
ASTPDGSSYEQY
>TRBV18|TRBJ2-2
ASSPAGDGELF
>TRBV11-2|TRBJ2-5
ASSLSGLAGRQETQY
>TRBV6-2/TRBV6-3|TRBJ1-5
ASSYQAGGQPQH
>TRBV19|TRBJ2-1
ASSMVTFNEQF